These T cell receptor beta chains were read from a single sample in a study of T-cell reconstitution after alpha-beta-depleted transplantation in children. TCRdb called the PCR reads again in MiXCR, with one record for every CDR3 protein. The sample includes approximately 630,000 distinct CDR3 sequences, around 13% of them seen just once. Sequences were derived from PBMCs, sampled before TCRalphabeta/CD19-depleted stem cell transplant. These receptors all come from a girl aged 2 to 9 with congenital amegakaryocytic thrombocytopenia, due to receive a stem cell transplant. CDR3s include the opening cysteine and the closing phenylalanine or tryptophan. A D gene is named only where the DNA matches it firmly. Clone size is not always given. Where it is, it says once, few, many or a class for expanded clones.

CSANSPPTKDKNIQYF TGCAGTGCTAACTCACCGCCGACAAAGGACAAAAACATTCAGTACTTC TRBJ2-4 NA few TRBV20-1
CASSYPGPIYNEQFF TGTGCCAGCAGTTACCCGGGACCCATCTACAATGAGCAGTTCTTC TRBJ2-1 NA many TRBV6-5
CSARDRYTGELFF TGCAGTGCTCGGGACAGGTACACCGGGGAGCTGTTTTTT TRBJ2-2 TRBD1 many TRBV20-1
CASSLEDGANQPQHF TGCGCCAGCAGCTTGGAAGATGGGGCCAATCAGCCCCAGCATTTT TRBJ1-5 NA many TRBV5-1
CASKMGELFF TGTGCCAGCAAGATGGGGGAGCTGTTTTTT TRBJ2-2 NA many TRBV28
CAISVRDRSPWQSEAFF TGTGCCATCAGTGTCCGGGACAGGTCGCCCTGGCAATCAGAAGCTTTCTTT TRBJ1-1 TRBD1 once TRBV10-3
CSARDAGGAYYGYTF TGCAGTGCTAGAGATGCCGGGGGCGCTTACTATGGCTACACCTTC TRBJ1-2 NA few TRBV20-1
CSARDEGLGFWHEQYF TGCAGTGCTAGAGATGAAGGTCTGGGGTTTTGGCACGAGCAGTACTTC TRBJ2-7 NA few TRBV20-1
CANQSKEQYF TGTGCCAACCAATCAAAGGAGCAGTACTTC TRBJ2-7 NA many TRBV27
CASSVMGAQYF TGTGCCAGCAGTGTTATGGGTGCGCAGTATTTT TRBJ2-3 NA many TRBV2
CASTLPPGQPRPQHF TGTGCCAGCACCCTCCCCCCGGGACAGCCTCGGCCCCAGCATTTT TRBJ1-5 TRBD1 few TRBV6-1
CAIRVPWASEQFF TGTGCCATCAGGGTACCTTGGGCGTCCGAGCAGTTCTTC TRBJ2-1 NA many TRBV10-3
CSGSGRATNIQYF TGCAGCGGGAGCGGGAGGGCGACAAACATTCAGTACTTC TRBJ2-4 TRBD2 many TRBV29-1
CASRRPSYNEQFF TGTGCCAGCCGGCGGCCTTCCTACAATGAACAGTTCTTC TRBJ2-1 NA many TRBV12-3/TRBV12-4
CAGETQYF TGTGCTGGGGAGACCCAGTACTTC TRBJ2-5 NA many TRBV24-1
CSATTWTSGSSGSYNEQFF TGCAGTGCTACGACCTGGACTAGCGGGAGTTCGGGCTCCTACAATGAGCAGTTCTTC TRBJ2-1 TRBD2 many TRBV20-1
CSARDRLANPYEQYF TGCAGTGCTAGAGATCGCCTAGCGAATCCCTACGAGCAGTACTTC TRBJ2-7 NA many TRBV20-1
CASSITGTDYYEQYF TGCGCCAGCAGCATTACCGGGACGGACTACTACGAGCAGTACTTC TRBJ2-7 NA NA TRBV5-1
CSAWEAINEQFF TGCAGTGCCTGGGAGGCGATCAATGAGCAGTTCTTC TRBJ2-1 NA many TRBV20-1
CASSWRGKETQYF TGTGCCAGCAGTTGGCGGGGAAAAGAGACCCAGTACTTC TRBJ2-5 NA many TRBV28
CASSFGGYLAEGLSGEQFF TGCGCCAGCAGCTTCGGGGGATATCTAGCGGAAGGCCTTTCAGGGGAGCAGTTCTTC TRBJ2-1 TRBD2 many TRBV5-1
CASSKVVPAVSNQPQHF TGTGCCAGCAGCAAAGTGGTCCCGGCGGTAAGCAATCAGCCCCAGCATTTT TRBJ1-5 NA NA TRBV21-1
CSVGPSGRGKDEQFF TGCAGCGTTGGCCCCTCGGGGAGGGGGAAAGATGAGCAGTTCTTC TRBJ2-1 NA few TRBV29-1
CASSFTRAGFRVGYTF TGTGCCAGCAGCTTCACCCGGGCCGGGTTTCGGGTTGGCTACACCTTC TRBJ1-2 NA NA TRBV7-6
CASSMPRAEKLFF TGTGCCAGCTCAATGCCGCGTGCTGAAAAACTGTTTTTT TRBJ1-4 NA few TRBV18
CASSLSLGETQYF TGCGCCAGCAGCTTGTCTCTGGGGGAGACCCAGTACTTC TRBJ2-5 NA few TRBV5-1
CSARVLPGLAEQFF TGCAGTGCTAGAGTCCTCCCGGGACTAGCGGAGCAGTTCTTC TRBJ2-1 TRBD2 many TRBV20-1
CASSQDVGGPVYSNQPQHF TGCGCCAGCAGCCAAGATGTGGGCGGACCTGTGTATAGCAATCAGCCCCAGCATTTT TRBJ1-5 NA few TRBV4-1
CASTRQELGDIQYF TGTGCCAGCACCAGACAGGAGCTAGGGGACATTCAGTACTTC TRBJ2-4 NA few TRBV5-5
CSVELSGSYEQYF TGCAGCGTTGAGCTTAGCGGCTCCTACGAGCAGTACTTC TRBJ2-7 NA many TRBV29-1
CASSQVGQNTQYF TGCGCCAGCAGCCAAGTGGGACAGAATACGCAGTATTTT TRBJ2-3 TRBD1 many TRBV4-1
CSVEDSSHQRTLPYEQYF TGCAGCGTTGAAGACTCTTCACATCAGCGGACTTTACCCTACGAGCAGTACTTC TRBJ2-7 NA NA TRBV29-1
CSAHIPPTDSGNTIYF TGCAGTGCCCATATCCCACCGACAGACTCTGGAAACACCATATATTTT TRBJ1-3 NA few TRBV20-1
CASSLDGTGPTQYF TGCGCCAGCAGCTTGGACGGGACAGGGCCAACCCAGTACTTC TRBJ2-5 TRBD1 NA TRBV5-1
CASSLGLVGTDIQYF TGTGCCAGCAGCTTAGGACTAGTTGGGACCGACATTCAGTACTTC TRBJ2-4 NA NA TRBV11-2
CASSQELDRDFETQYF TGTGCCAGCAGCCAAGAGCTCGACAGGGATTTTGAGACCCAGTACTTC TRBJ2-5 TRBD1 few TRBV14
CSVEDPNYGSYNEQFF TGCAGCGTTGAAGATCCTAACTATGGGAGCTACAATGAGCAGTTCTTC TRBJ2-1 NA many TRBV29-1
CASSRPREGAYGYTF TGTGCCAGCAGCCGCCCCAGGGAGGGGGCCTATGGCTACACCTTC TRBJ1-2 TRBD1 NA TRBV4-2
CAISERTELNSPLHF TGTGCCATCAGTGAGCGGACTGAACTTAATTCACCCCTCCACTTT TRBJ1-6 NA many TRBV10-3
CASSELGQPNTEAFF TGCGCCAGCAGCGAATTGGGACAGCCGAACACTGAAGCTTTCTTT TRBJ1-1 TRBD1 NA TRBV5-1
CSVSDGFSNQPQHF TGCAGCGTGTCAGACGGATTTAGCAATCAGCCCCAGCATTTT TRBJ1-5 NA NA TRBV29-1
CASTLGGAGLAGLYEQYF TGTGCCAGCACATTAGGGGGCGCGGGTCTAGCGGGCCTCTACGAGCAGTACTTC TRBJ2-7 NA NA TRBV11-2
CASSYTTKRTSGTRLSTDTQYF TGTGCCAGCAGTTATACTACCAAGAGGACTAGCGGGACCCGACTTAGCACAGATACGCAGTATTTT TRBJ2-3 TRBD2 NA TRBV6-2/TRBV6-3
CASRPETGAGETQYF TGTGCCAGCAGGCCGGAGACAGGAGCCGGAGAGACCCAGTACTTC TRBJ2-5 NA NA TRBV12-3/TRBV12-4
CASSQRQGRTEAFF TGCGCCAGCAGCCAAAGACAGGGGCGCACTGAAGCTTTCTTT TRBJ1-1 TRBD1 many TRBV4-1
CASSERGGWETQYF TGTGCCAGCAGTGAACGTGGGGGGTGGGAGACCCAGTACTTC TRBJ2-5 NA NA TRBV6-1
CASTYRQITDTQYF TGTGCCAGCACCTACCGACAGATTACAGATACGCAGTATTTT TRBJ2-3 NA NA TRBV28
CASSAGASSYNEQFF TGTGCCAGCAGTGCGGGCGCGAGCTCCTACAATGAGCAGTTCTTC TRBJ2-1 NA NA TRBV2
CASSPGQGAYELYF TGTGCCAGCTCACCGGGACAGGGAGCTTACGAGCTGTACTTC TRBJ2-7 TRBD1 NA TRBV18